Listed here are 13 T cell receptor beta chains from one sample, sequenced in a study of OX40 agonist ivuxolimab in advanced cancers. Measured with immunoSEQ multiplex PCR; TCRdb has only the in-frame clones, and not every one. This table holds about 40,000 clones, 88% found once. The source was CD4+ or CD8+ T cells sorted from blood, collected in a trial of the OX40 agonist ivuxolimab. The receptors stem from an adult with an advanced solid tumor such as melanoma, head and neck, liver or kidney cancer.

The rearrangement uses TRBV28 and TRBJ1-1; maybe TRBD1 (6 bases). Per germline, CDR1 MDHEN and CDR2 SYDVKM. V lost 4 bases to trimming and J lost 6 bases, with 18 bases between them. The length of the CDR3 is 15 residues. The CDR3 region has the DNA TGTGCCAGCAGTTCGGGACATCGGCGAAGCGCTGAAGCTTTCTTT. Its protein is CASSSGHRRSAEAFF.

V gene TRBV19 combines with J gene TRBJ1-1, with TRBD1 as a possible D gene (5 bases). Germline V lookup: CDR1 LNHDA, CDR2 SQIVND (reference sequence). CDR3 length equals 11 residues. V shed 5 bases and J shed 8 bases, with 9 bases lying between them. CDR3 coding DNA: TGTGCCAGTAGTTACAGGTTGGAAGCTTTCTTT. Translating gives CASSYRLEAFF.

This clone was seen only once. This chain connects TRBV30 to TRBJ1-2; D is ambiguous. From germline, CDR1 is GTSNPN and CDR2 SVGIG (reference sequence). CDR3 length: 14 amino acids. V was clipped by 0 bases and J by 4 bases, with 12 bases between them. CDR3 DNA sequence: TGTGCCTGGAGTGTACGGGGAGGCTTCTATGGCTACACCTTC. It specifies CAWSVRGGFYGYTF.

The chain combines TRBV4-1 with TRBJ2-7; D is unclear. This CDR3 contains 13 residues. Per the germline V gene, CDR1 is MGHRA and CDR2 is YSYEKL. V dropped 2 bases and J dropped 2 bases, with 7 bases sitting between them. The CDR3 is CASSQWIAYEQYF. In DNA form, the CDR3 reads TGCGCCAGCAGCCAATGGATTGCCTACGAGCAGTACTTC.

This rearrangement joins TRBV27 to TRBJ2-7, with 7 bases matching TRBD2. The germline CDR1 and CDR2 sequences are MNHEY and SMNVEV (reference sequence). There are 13 residues in the CDR3. V dropped 6 bases and J dropped 12; count of bases not matched to a gene: 14. CDR3 coding DNA: TGTGCCAGCAGGCGGGGTAGACAACCGGGGGGGTACTTC. Translation gives CASRRGRQPGGYF.

The chain combines TRBV19 with TRBJ2-5, with D unclear. CDR3 length equals 15 residues. Germline CDR1 and CDR2: LNHDA and SQIVND (reference sequence). The V end was cut by 3 bases, the J end by 4 bases, with 15 bases between. CDR3 protein: CASSMVARLGETQYF. CDR3 DNA: TGTGCCAGTAGTATGGTCGCGCGGCTCGGAGAGACCCAGTACTTC.

The CDR3 DNA reads as TGTGCCAGTCGTAGAGGGCAGGGGAGGGGAACAGATACGCAGTATTTT. It translates to CASRRGQGRGTDTQYF. The genes are TRBV7-9 and TRBJ2-3, with D possibly TRBD2 on 7 matching bases. Trimming cost V 9 bases and J 3 bases, with 22 bases left between them. The germline CDR1 and CDR2 sequences are SEHNR and FQNEAQ (reference sequence). The CDR3 covers 16 residues. The full variable domain, in which reference TRBV7-9 and TRBJ2-3 provide the parts outside the CDR3, is DTGVSQNPRHKITKRGQNVTFRCDPISEHNRLYWYRQTLGQGPEFLTYFQNEAQLEKSRLLSDRFSAERPKGSFSTLEIQRTEQGDSAMYLCASRRGQGRGTDTQYFGPGTRLTVL.

V and J are TRBV29-1 and TRBJ2-7; the D gene could be TRBD1 or TRBD2 (5 bases each). V was cut by 6 bases and J by 3 bases, with 12 bases left in between. CDR3 length equals 12 residues. Germline assignment: CDR1 SQVTM and CDR2 ANQGSEA. In DNA, the CDR3 is TGCAGCGTCCGGGACGGTTACTACGAGCAGTACTTC. It yields the protein CSVRDGYYEQYF.

The chain carries TRBV7-6 and TRBJ2-2, with a weak D call TRBD1 (6 bases). The V end was cut by 5 bases, the J end by 5 bases, with 24 bases between. Germline CDR1 is SGHVS and CDR2 is FNYEAQ. The CDR3 loop spans 18 amino acids. CDR3 DNA sequence: TGTGCCAGCAGCCCCCCTAGGGGGAATCGCGAGGAAACCGGGGAGCTGTTTTTT. Its translation: CASSPPRGNREETGELFF.

This clone showed up just a few times. The rearrangement uses TRBV6-4 and TRBJ2-1; a possible D gene is TRBD1 (7 bases). Germline CDR1 reads MRHNA; CDR2 reads SNTAGT. The CDR3 contains 15 residues. Trimming removed 6 bases at V and 5 bases at J, with 17 bases between. The CDR3 DNA is TGTGCCAGCAGAGGAGGGGACAGTGAACACAATGAGCAGTTCTTC. Amino acid sequence: CASRGGDSEHNEQFF.

The V gene is TRBV18, the J gene TRBJ2-7, with D hard to call. This CDR3 is built from 12 residues. The germline V and J ends were trimmed by 8 bases and 2 bases, with 10 bases remaining between them. Germline V gives CDR1 KGHSH, CDR2 LQKENI. CDR3 coding DNA: TGTGCCAGCGCATATGGGGCCTACGAGCAGTACTTC. Its translation: CASAYGAYEQYF. The whole variable domain, filled in from reference TRBV18 and TRBJ2-7, reads NAGVMQNPRHLVRRRGQEARLRCSPMKGHSHVYWYRQLPEEGLKFMVYLQKENIIDESGMPKERFSAEFPKEGPSILRIQQVVRGDSAAYFCASAYGAYEQYFGPGTRLTVT.

The chain links TRBV4-1 to TRBJ1-1, with D possibly TRBD1 on 5 matching bases. The V gene lost 1 base and the J gene lost 0 bases, with 6 bases spanning the gap. This CDR3 contains 14 residues. Germline CDR1 is MGHRA and CDR2 is YSYEKL. CDR3 sequence reads: CASSQGGLNTEAFF. The CDR3 nucleotides read TGCGCCAGCAGCCAAGGGGGGTTGAACACTGAAGCTTTCTTT.

The rearrangement uses TRBV5-7 and TRBJ1-5; D not certain. TRBV5-7 is an ORF, with its function uncertain. The CDR3 runs 18 residues. Trimming cost V 0 bases and J 2 bases, with 18 bases left between them. The CDR3 sequence: CASSLGPGKSLGNQPQHF. In DNA form, the CDR3 reads TGTGCCAGCAGCTTGGGTCCAGGAAAAAGCTTAGGCAATCAGCCCCAGCATTTT.